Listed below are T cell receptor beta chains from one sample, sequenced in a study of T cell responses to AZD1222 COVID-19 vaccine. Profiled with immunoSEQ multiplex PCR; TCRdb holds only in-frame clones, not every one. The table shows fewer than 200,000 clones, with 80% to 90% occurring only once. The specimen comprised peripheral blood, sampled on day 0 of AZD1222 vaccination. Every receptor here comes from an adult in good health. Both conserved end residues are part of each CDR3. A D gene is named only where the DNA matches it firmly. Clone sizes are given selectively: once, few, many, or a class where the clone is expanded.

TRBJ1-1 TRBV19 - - CASSILAGLNTEAFF TGTGCCAGTAGTATCTTAGCAGGGCTGAACACTGAAGCTTTCTTT
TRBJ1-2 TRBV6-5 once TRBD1 CASSYPEGADYGYTF TGTGCCAGCAGTTACCCTGAGGGGGCTGACTATGGCTACACCTTC
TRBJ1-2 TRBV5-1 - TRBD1 CARTRGDRGGYTF TGCGCCCGCACCCGGGGGGACAGGGGCGGCTACACCTTC
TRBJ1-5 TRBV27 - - CASSRLFGDGGNQPQHF TGTGCCAGCAGTCGCCTCTTTGGGGATGGAGGCAATCAGCCCCAGCATTTT
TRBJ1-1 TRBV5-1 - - CASSPDPAGTVNTEAFF TGCGCCAGCAGCCCGGACCCCGCCGGGACGGTGAACACTGAAGCTTTCTTT
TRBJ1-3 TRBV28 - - CASGLNGDTIYF TGTGCCAGCGGTCTCAATGGGGACACCATATATTTT
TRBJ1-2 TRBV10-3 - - CAISPKQENYGYTF TGTGCCATCAGTCCAAAACAGGAAAACTATGGCTACACCTTC
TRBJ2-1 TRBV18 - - CASSPRGSSYNEQFF TGTGCCAGCTCACCTCGCGGATCCTCCTACAATGAGCAGTTCTTC
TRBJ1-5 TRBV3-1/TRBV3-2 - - CASSQGAAHQPQHF TGTGCCAGCAGCCAAGGGGCAGCGCATCAGCCCCAGCATTTT
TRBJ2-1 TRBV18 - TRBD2 CASSPLNGGAGEQFF TGTGCCAGCTCACCACTGAACGGGGGGGCAGGTGAGCAGTTCTTC
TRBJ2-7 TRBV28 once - CASSTGKVQYF TGTGCCAGCAGCACAGGGAAGGTGCAGTACTTC
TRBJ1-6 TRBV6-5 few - CASSYRGESPLHF TGTGCCAGCAGTTACAGGGGGGAATCACCCCTCCACTTT
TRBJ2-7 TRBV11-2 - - CASSLEGPGFFQYF TGTGCCAGCAGCTTAGAGGGTCCAGGGTTTTTCCAGTACTTC
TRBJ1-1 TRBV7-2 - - CASSQDPGRDKTEAFF TGTGCCAGCAGCCAAGACCCCGGACGGGATAAGACTGAAGCTTTCTTT
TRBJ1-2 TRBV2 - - CASSAVETLGYTF TGTGCCAGCAGTGCGGTGGAGACTCTAGGCTACACCTTC
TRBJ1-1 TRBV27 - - CASSLLDSSTEAFF TGTGCCAGCAGTTTATTGGACAGTTCCACTGAAGCTTTCTTT
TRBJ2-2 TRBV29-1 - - CSARVGELFF TGCAGCGCCCGGGTCGGGGAGCTGTTTTTT
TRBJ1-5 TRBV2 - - CASSDTGRGQPQHF TGTGCCAGCAGTGATACAGGAAGGGGTCAGCCCCAGCATTTT
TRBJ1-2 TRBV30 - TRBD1 CAWSATGADGYTF TGTGCCTGGAGTGCCACAGGGGCCGATGGCTACACCTTC
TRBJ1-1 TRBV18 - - CASSPSEQGNTEAFF TGTGCCAGCTCACCATCAGAGCAGGGGAACACTGAAGCTTTCTTT
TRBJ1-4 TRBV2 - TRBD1 CASSRGRQGIPEKLFF TGTGCCAGCAGTCGGGGGCGACAGGGAATCCCGGAAAAACTGTTTTTT
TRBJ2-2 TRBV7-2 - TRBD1 CASSERDRATGELFF TGTGCCAGCAGCGAGAGGGACAGGGCAACCGGGGAGCTGTTTTTT
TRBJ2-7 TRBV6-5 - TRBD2 CASSPQTAGGDEQYF TGTGCCAGCAGTCCCCAGACTGCGGGGGGGGACGAGCAGTACTTC
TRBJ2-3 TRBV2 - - CASTQKAGGTDTQYF TGTGCCAGCACCCAAAAAGCCGGGGGCACAGATACGCAGTATTTT
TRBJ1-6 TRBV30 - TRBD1 CAWNRDRAPYNSPLHF TGTGCCTGGAACCGGGACAGGGCCCCCTATAATTCACCCCTCCACTTT
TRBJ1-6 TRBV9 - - CASSVDGGINSPLHF TGTGCCAGCAGCGTAGATGGGGGGATTAATTCACCCCTCCACTTT
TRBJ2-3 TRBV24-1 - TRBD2 CATSDSLGLAGHTQYF TGTGCCACCAGTGATAGCCTGGGACTAGCGGGGCATACGCAGTATTTT
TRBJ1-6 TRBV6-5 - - CASSYGGGNSPLHF TGTGCCAGCAGTTATGGGGGGGGCAATTCACCCCTCCACTTT
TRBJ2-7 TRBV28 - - CASSGQGGGYEQYF TGTGCCAGCAGTGGGCAGGGTGGAGGTTACGAGCAGTACTTC
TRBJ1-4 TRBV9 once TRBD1 CASSARDRGIRANEKLFF TGTGCCAGCAGCGCCCGGGACAGGGGGATTCGGGCTAATGAAAAACTGTTTTTT
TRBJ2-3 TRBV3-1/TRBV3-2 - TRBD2 CASSQARLAGTDTQYF TGTGCCAGCAGCCAAGCTCGACTAGCGGGGACAGATACGCAGTATTTT
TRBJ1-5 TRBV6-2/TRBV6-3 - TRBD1 CASSSGQGVGQPQHF TGTGCCAGCAGTTCCGGACAGGGCGTCGGTCAGCCCCAGCATTTT
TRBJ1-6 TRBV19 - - CASTPAGAPLHF TGTGCCAGTACCCCGGCTGGCGCACCCCTCCACTTT
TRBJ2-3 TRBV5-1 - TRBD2 CASSLSSGGFSSTDTQYF TGCGCCAGCAGCCTATCTAGCGGGGGGTTCTCTAGCACAGATACGCAGTATTTT
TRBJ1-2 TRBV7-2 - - CASSRDSNYGYTF TGTGCCAGCAGCAGAGACAGTAACTATGGCTACACCTTC
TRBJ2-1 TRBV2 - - CASIGNPFTHEQFF TGTGCCAGCATCGGGAACCCCTTTACACATGAGCAGTTCTTC
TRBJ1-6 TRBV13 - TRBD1 CASSTRTGWNSPLHF TGTGCCAGCAGCACACGGACAGGGTGGAATTCACCCCTCCACTTT
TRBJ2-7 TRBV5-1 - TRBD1 CASSSTGGYEQYF TGCGCCAGCAGCTCGACAGGGGGCTACGAGCAGTACTTC
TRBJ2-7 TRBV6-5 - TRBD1 CASSYEDRGQYEQYF TGTGCCAGCAGTTATGAGGACAGGGGGCAATACGAGCAGTACTTC
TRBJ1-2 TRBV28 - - CASSRYQGSRGYTF TGTGCCAGCAGTCGTTATCAGGGTAGCCGGGGCTACACCTTC